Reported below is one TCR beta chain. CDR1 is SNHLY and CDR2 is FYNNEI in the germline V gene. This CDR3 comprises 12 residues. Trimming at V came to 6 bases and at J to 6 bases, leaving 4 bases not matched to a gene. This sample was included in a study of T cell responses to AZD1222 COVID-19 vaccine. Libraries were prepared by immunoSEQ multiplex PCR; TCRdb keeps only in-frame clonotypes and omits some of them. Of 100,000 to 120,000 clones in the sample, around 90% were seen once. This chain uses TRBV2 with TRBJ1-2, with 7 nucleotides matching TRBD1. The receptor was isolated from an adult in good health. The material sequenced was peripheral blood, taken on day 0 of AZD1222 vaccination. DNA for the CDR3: TGTGCCAGCAGCCAGACAGGGAATGGCTACACCTTC. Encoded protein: CASSQTGNGYTF.